This TCR beta chain stems from a study of CD8 T cells in Susac syndrome. Study conclusions and caveats: Only a relatively small number of individuals were included in the TCR sequencing and HLA analysis.

Reverse transcription of roughly 0.5 to 1 ug RNA was carried out with random hexamers. Amplification of TCR beta CDR3 spanned 54 Vbeta and 13 Jbeta via immunoSEQ multiplex PCR. A single record per CDR3 protein comes from TCRdb applying MiXCR to the immunoSEQ multiplex PCR reads. The top ten clones hold 0.085% to 0.095% of a sample with about 210,000 distinct CDR3 sequences, 95% of them seen once. The CDR3 consists of 15 residues. V lost 4 bases and J lost 4, with 14 bases in between. The germline CDR1 and CDR2 sequences are LGHDT and YNNKEL (reference sequence). On this clonotype: As yet, its antigen is unknown.

The authors negatively isolated CD8+ and CD4+ T cells and FACS-enriched TEMRA cells. The sequence came from a human donor with multiple sclerosis. The sequenced sample consisted of CD4+ T cells from PBMCs. The J gene is TRBJ2-1, the V gene TRBV3-1; TRBD1 is a possible D gene (5 bases). CDR3 sequence (DNA): TGTGCCAGCAGCCTAGTAGGGGAAGGATACAATGAGCAGTTCTTC. Its translation is CASSLVGEGYNEQFF.